Following are 14 T cell receptor beta chains from one sample sequenced in a study of blood T cell repertoires in COVID-19. Measured with immunoSEQ multiplex PCR; TCRdb has only the in-frame clones, and not every one. The table shows about 270,000 clones, with roughly 88% occurring only once. Input material: peripheral blood. All receptors derive from a woman of 80 years or more with COVID-19, enrolled during active disease.

The chain joins TRBV4-1 to TRBJ2-7; 9 positions agree with TRBD2. The J segment lost 7 bases and the V segment lost 3 bases, leaving 13 bases of the junction unmatched. The CDR3 is 16 residues long. Per the germline V gene, CDR1 is MGHRA and CDR2 is YSYEKL. The CDR3 DNA reads as TGCGCCAGCAGCCAGGCGTCCGGCGGGGGGGCAGGAGAGCAGTACTTC. Its translation: CASSQASGGGAGEQYF.

The chain joins TRBV18 to TRBJ1-2; D is undetermined. The germline V and J ends were trimmed by 2 bases and 4 bases, with 11 bases remaining between them. The germline CDR1 and CDR2 sequences are KGHSH and LQKENI. This CDR3 has 14 residues. The CDR3 protein is CASSPSEGGYGYTF. CDR3 in DNA: TGTGCCAGCTCACCATCCGAGGGTGGCTATGGCTACACCTTC.

This chain joins TRBV7-2 and TRBJ1-6; the match to TRBD1 covers 7 bases. After removal of 4 bases from V and 5 bases from J, the junction contained 5 bases not matched to a gene. Germline lookup yields CDR1 SGHTA and CDR2 FQGNSA. CDR3 size: 15 residues. The CDR3 sequence is CASSSKQGNNSPLHF. The CDR3 DNA reads as TGTGCCAGCAGCTCCAAACAGGGGAATAATTCACCCCTCCACTTT.

This chain uses TRBV6-4 with TRBJ2-1; 8 positions agree with TRBD2. Germline CDR1 MRHNA, CDR2 SNTAGT. Losses at the gene ends were 6 bases for V and 8 bases for J; bases not matched to a gene: 12. The CDR3 contains 15 residues. CDR3 loop: CASSGKRGIFDEQFF. In nucleotides, the CDR3 is TGTGCCAGCAGCGGGAAGCGGGGGATTTTCGATGAGCAGTTCTTC.

Comment on this clone: Other DNA sequences in this sample translate to the same CDR3. V is TRBV9 and J is TRBJ1-1; 7 nucleotides line up with TRBD1. Germline CDR1 reads SGDLS; CDR2 reads YYNGEE. V gave up 0 bases and J gave up 1 base; unmatched junction bases: 0. CDR3 length: 14 residues. The CDR3 sequence is CASSVGQGNTEAFF. CDR3 DNA sequence: TGTGCCAGCAGCGTAGGACAGGGGAACACTGAAGCTTTCTTT.

This clone has only one observation. The genes are TRBV6-5 and TRBJ1-3, with D hard to call. In germline, CDR1 is MNHEY, CDR2 SVGAGI. CDR3 length: 13 residues. V was cut by 5 bases and J by 11 bases, with 16 bases left in between. The CDR3 sequence is CASSKTRREAIYF. The CDR3, as DNA: TGTGCCAGCAGTAAAACACGGAGGGAGGCCATATATTTT.

The chain couples TRBV28 to TRBJ2-7, with a weak D call TRBD1 (5 bases). Looked up from germline, CDR1 is MDHEN and CDR2 is SYDVKM. Trimming pared 6 bases from V and 7 bases from J, leaving 13 bases between. The length of the CDR3 is 12 residues. CDR3 residues: CASSPGLGEQYV. The CDR3 nucleotides are TGTGCCAGCAGCCCAGGGTTGGGGGAGCAGTACGTC.

The chain combines TRBV6-5 with TRBJ1-1; D might be TRBD1 (6 bases). CDR3 size: 14 residues. Germline loops: CDR1 MNHEY, CDR2 SVGAGI. V was clipped by 7 bases and J by 0 bases, with 12 bases between them. This chain's CDR3 is CASTRGAVNTEAFF. In nucleotides, the CDR3 is TGTGCCAGCACCAGGGGCGCGGTGAACACTGAAGCTTTCTTT.

The chain joins TRBV10-3 to TRBJ2-1; 11 nucleotides align to TRBD2. This CDR3 contains 14 residues. Germline V gives CDR1 ENHRY, CDR2 SYGVKD. The junction had 0 bases not matched to a gene; V was cut back by 0 bases and J by 8 bases. CDR3 DNA: TGTGCCATCAGTGAGTCGACTAGCGGGGATGAGCAGTTCTTC. As protein: CAISESTSGDEQFF.

This clone was observed once. This rearrangement joins TRBV6-5 to TRBJ2-1; no clear D gene. Germline CDR1 MNHEY, CDR2 SVGAGI. CDR3 size: 11 residues. Trimming left V 5 bases short and J 6 bases short, with 5 bases between. The chain's CDR3 is CASSSLNEQFF. CDR3 DNA: TGTGCCAGCAGTAGCCTCAATGAGCAGTTCTTC.

The chain couples TRBV28 to TRBJ1-4, with a possible D match to TRBD1 (5 bases). Trimming took off 5 bases at V and 8 bases at J, with 12 bases between the two ends. Germline CDR1 is MDHEN and CDR2 is SYDVKM. CDR3 length: 13 amino acids. CDR3 bases: TGTGCCAGCAGTCCTCCAAAGGGGGAAAAACTGTTTTTT. Translating gives CASSPPKGEKLFF.

J is TRBJ2-7 and V is TRBV5-1, with 8 nucleotides matching TRBD1. The germline V gene has CDR1 SGHRS and CDR2 YFSETQ. With V trimmed by 0 bases and J by 4 bases, 9 bases remained unmatched. The length of the CDR3 is 16 residues. The CDR3 region has the DNA TGCGCCAGCAGCTTGGATGCATCAGGGGGCGCGTACGAGCAGTACTTC. Protein sequence: CASSLDASGGAYEQYF.

The chain has TRBV5-4 and TRBJ1-6; possibly TRBD1 for D (5 bases). Germline CDR1 and CDR2: SGHNT and YYREEE (reference sequence). This CDR3 contains 13 residues. The V end lost 5 bases, the J end lost 8 bases, and 11 bases lay between the germline ends. In DNA form, the CDR3 reads TGTGCCAGCAGGCGGCAGGGTGATTCACCCCTCCACTTT. Its translation: CASRRQGDSPLHF.

This clone was recorded only once. The V call is TRBV6-4, the J call TRBJ1-1; a weak D match, TRBD1 (5 bases). Per the germline V gene, CDR1 is MRHNA and CDR2 is SNTAGT. The CDR3 sequence is 13 residues long. Trimming removed 5 bases from V and 1 base from J, with 8 bases in between. DNA of the CDR3: TGTGCCAGCAGTCGACAGAGGAACACTGAAGCTTTCTTT. This encodes CASSRQRNTEAFF.